This T cell receptor beta chain was retrieved from a study of T-cell reconstitution after alpha-beta-depleted transplantation in children. Study results and caveats: Elevated TCRbeta diversity at day 60 was traced, in some patients, to surviving recipient T cells and thymic progenitors.

Unique molecular identifiers were incorporated into the prepared TCRbeta library. TCRdb analysed the PCR reads with MiXCR anew, one entry per CDR3 protein. Here the sample spans hundreds of thousands of distinct CDR3 sequences, 15% to 20% being singletons. As concerns this clonotype: The target antigen is unknown. This likely comes from a read error, as the CDR3 has no conserved phenylalanine or tryptophan at its end. No DNA is shown, since the ends of the CDR3 on it are uncertain; the CDR3 is the one TCRdb lists.

The CDR3 spans 8 amino acids, including both terminal residues. This chain links TRBV21-1 with TRBJ2-3. TRBV21-1 is annotated as a pseudogene. The receptor comes from a male patient between 5 and 17 years old who had a stem cell transplant for acute lymphoblastic leukemia, so the T cells may come from the graft donor. Here the sequenced sample was PBMCs, mostly from graft donor cells, taken 360 days after TCRalphabeta/CD19-depleted stem cell transplant. CDR3 protein: CAGGRHPC.